This T cell receptor beta chain was profiled in a study of technical replicates of blood from several donors. V lost 3 bases and J lost 5, with 13 bases in between. The CDR3 is 14 residues long. Germline V CDR1 and CDR2: MDHEN, SYDVKM. The protocol was immunoSEQ multiplex PCR, while the TCRdb copy is restricted to in-frame clones and leaves out a portion. The table records 75,000 to 95,000 clones, roughly 93% of them present only once. The sequenced sample consisted of T cells isolated from PBMCs. The V and J genes are TRBV28 and TRBJ1-2, with D uncertain. This TCR was recovered from a human donor in good health. CDR3 residues: CASSFHEGDYGYTF. In nucleotides, the CDR3 is TGTGCCAGCAGTTTTCATGAGGGAGATTATGGCTACACCTTC.